This T cell receptor (beta chain) came from a study of regulatory T cells in long-lasting Graves disease. Study-wide background: Graves' cases, newly diagnosed, had used antithyroid drugs under 3 months.

Relying on iRepertoire HTBI primers and Arm-PCR of CDR3 regions, the team built TCR beta libraries. TCRdb called the multiplex PCR reads again in MiXCR, with one record for every CDR3 protein. This sample has 620,000 or so distinct CDR3 sequences; 16% occur once, and the top ten carry more than 15%. V was pared by 1 base and J by 8 bases, with 15 bases between. CDR3 size: 14 residues. Germline values: CDR1 DFQATT, CDR2 SNEGSKA (reference sequence). Time point given: newly diagnosed GD, antithyroid drugs for less than 3 months. From PBMCs, RNA was extracted and then used to make the TCR library. This clonotype was seen a handful of times. The same specimen was also included in a second study, on T cells in Graves' hyperthyroidism and ophthalmopathy.

This receptor was taken from a woman aged 30 to 39 with Graves disease. The sequences come from peripheral blood mononuclear cells (PBMCs), collected at new diagnosis, from a patient treated with antithyroid drugs. The V and J genes are TRBV20-1 and TRBJ2-1; D might be TRBD2 (5 bases). This chain's CDR3 is CSARVHGSGDEQFF. CDR3 bases: TGCAGTGCTAGAGTACATGGGAGTGGTGATGAGCAGTTCTTC.